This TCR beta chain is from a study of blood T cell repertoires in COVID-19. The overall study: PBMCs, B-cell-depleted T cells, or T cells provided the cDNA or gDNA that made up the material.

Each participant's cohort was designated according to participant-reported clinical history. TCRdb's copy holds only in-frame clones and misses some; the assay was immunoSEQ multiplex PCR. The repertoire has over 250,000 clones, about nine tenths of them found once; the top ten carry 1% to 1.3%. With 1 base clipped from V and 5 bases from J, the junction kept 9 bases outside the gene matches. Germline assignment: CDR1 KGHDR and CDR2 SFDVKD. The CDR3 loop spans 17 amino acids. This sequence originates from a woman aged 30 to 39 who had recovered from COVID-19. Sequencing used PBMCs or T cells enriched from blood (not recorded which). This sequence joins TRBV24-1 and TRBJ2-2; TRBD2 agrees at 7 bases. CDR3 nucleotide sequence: TGTGCCACCAGTGATTTCGGGGCGGGAGTAGGGACCGGGGAGCTGTTTTTT. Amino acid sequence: CATSDFGAGVGTGELFF.